This T cell receptor (beta chain) derives from a study of CD8 T cells in ankylosing spondylitis (dated by TCRdb to the late 2010s). Looking at the study overall: The study set out to find disease-linked TCR variants by profiling T cell receptor beta repertoires in ankylosing spondylitis patients and healthy donors. The full study cohort was made up of about 24 ankylosing spondylitis patients and 108 healthy donors. Peripheral blood was sampled, and synovial fluid was also collected from ankylosing spondylitis patients.

What the research found in general, with its limitations: The disease-linked clones were reported to be significantly enriched in matched synovial fluid samples from ankylosing spondylitis patients. In peripheral blood, the disease-linked clones were found at relatively low frequencies and had a CD8+ phenotype. Some of the motif variants had been reported before in the synovial fluid and blood of reactive arthritis patients, a finding that suggests common disease-initiation mechanisms. A TCR beta motif of fewer than 10 highly homologous amino acid variants appeared characteristic of blood from ankylosing spondylitis patients.

From its cysteine to its phenylalanine, the CDR3 spans 16 amino acids. The retained sequence is limited to the CDR3, 48 bases, with the frame set at the first base. The germline V gene (reference sequence) sets CDR1 to MNHEY and CDR2 to SMNVEV. Trimming costs V 0 bases and J 8 bases, and their ends lie 16 bases apart. The sample holds a few counts of this clonotype. The antigen this receptor binds is unknown. Per-base quality was not reported, and no clone a single base away is much larger than it. The instrument given in TCRdb is Illumina HiSeq 2500. TCR beta libraries were prepared by quantitative 5'-RACE with molecular barcodes. For the original study's pipeline: To identify disease-linked TCR variants, a new computational method was used, one built on a probabilistic model of VDJ rearrangement. Clones were called with MiXCR by TCRdb after fastp trimmed the public reads at Q25, and only in-frame beta chains were retained. Rows are combined by CDR3 protein, so each entry shows the most common genes and DNA. None of the V and J calls come from the authors' own analysis; TCRdb made them. In this sample the table shows about 840,000 distinct CDR3 sequences, 10% to 15% of which occur a single time. Roughly 0.51% of the sample comes from the top ten.

The specimen was blood, either unsorted or a sorted T cell fraction (not recorded which). Recombination connected TRBV27 to TRBJ1-4; TRBD1 might be the D gene, on 5 matching bases. The sequence was obtained from a male donor with ankylosing spondylitis. The CDR3 here reads CASSLSPGRLVEKLFF. The sequence in DNA is TGTGCCAGCAGTTTATCGCCGGGACGGCTAGTCGAAAAACTGTTTTTT.